This T cell receptor beta chain stems from a study of blood T cell repertoires in COVID-19. Across the study: Sites across the United States, Italy and Spain contributed samples from acute and convalescent COVID-19. Sample material is recorded as cDNA or gDNA derived from T cells, B-cell-depleted T cells, or PBMCs.

Germline assignment: CDR1 SGHRS and CDR2 YFSETQ. The CDR3 runs 21 residues. Trimming removed 3 bases from V and 0 bases from J; junction bases left unmatched: 15. This clone was observed a handful of times. As handled by the study authors: Estimation of nucleated cell counts was performed using reference gene primer amplification. Some clones are missing from TCRdb's copy, which holds only in-frame ones; the method was immunoSEQ multiplex PCR. V and J calls and clone size come straight from that table; D and trimming were deduced from the DNA. Found here are around 250,000 clones, about 87% of them singletons; the top ten hold about 7.6%.

This receptor was obtained from a woman aged 70 to 79 with active or convalescent COVID-19. What was sequenced was peripheral blood. The V call is TRBV5-1, the J call TRBJ2-1; 13 bases agree with TRBD2. The CDR3 nucleotides read TGCGCCAGCAGCTCAGACCGGACTAGCGGGGGCCTCAAGAGCTCCTACAATGAGCAGTTCTTC. Its translation is CASSSDRTSGGLKSSYNEQFF.